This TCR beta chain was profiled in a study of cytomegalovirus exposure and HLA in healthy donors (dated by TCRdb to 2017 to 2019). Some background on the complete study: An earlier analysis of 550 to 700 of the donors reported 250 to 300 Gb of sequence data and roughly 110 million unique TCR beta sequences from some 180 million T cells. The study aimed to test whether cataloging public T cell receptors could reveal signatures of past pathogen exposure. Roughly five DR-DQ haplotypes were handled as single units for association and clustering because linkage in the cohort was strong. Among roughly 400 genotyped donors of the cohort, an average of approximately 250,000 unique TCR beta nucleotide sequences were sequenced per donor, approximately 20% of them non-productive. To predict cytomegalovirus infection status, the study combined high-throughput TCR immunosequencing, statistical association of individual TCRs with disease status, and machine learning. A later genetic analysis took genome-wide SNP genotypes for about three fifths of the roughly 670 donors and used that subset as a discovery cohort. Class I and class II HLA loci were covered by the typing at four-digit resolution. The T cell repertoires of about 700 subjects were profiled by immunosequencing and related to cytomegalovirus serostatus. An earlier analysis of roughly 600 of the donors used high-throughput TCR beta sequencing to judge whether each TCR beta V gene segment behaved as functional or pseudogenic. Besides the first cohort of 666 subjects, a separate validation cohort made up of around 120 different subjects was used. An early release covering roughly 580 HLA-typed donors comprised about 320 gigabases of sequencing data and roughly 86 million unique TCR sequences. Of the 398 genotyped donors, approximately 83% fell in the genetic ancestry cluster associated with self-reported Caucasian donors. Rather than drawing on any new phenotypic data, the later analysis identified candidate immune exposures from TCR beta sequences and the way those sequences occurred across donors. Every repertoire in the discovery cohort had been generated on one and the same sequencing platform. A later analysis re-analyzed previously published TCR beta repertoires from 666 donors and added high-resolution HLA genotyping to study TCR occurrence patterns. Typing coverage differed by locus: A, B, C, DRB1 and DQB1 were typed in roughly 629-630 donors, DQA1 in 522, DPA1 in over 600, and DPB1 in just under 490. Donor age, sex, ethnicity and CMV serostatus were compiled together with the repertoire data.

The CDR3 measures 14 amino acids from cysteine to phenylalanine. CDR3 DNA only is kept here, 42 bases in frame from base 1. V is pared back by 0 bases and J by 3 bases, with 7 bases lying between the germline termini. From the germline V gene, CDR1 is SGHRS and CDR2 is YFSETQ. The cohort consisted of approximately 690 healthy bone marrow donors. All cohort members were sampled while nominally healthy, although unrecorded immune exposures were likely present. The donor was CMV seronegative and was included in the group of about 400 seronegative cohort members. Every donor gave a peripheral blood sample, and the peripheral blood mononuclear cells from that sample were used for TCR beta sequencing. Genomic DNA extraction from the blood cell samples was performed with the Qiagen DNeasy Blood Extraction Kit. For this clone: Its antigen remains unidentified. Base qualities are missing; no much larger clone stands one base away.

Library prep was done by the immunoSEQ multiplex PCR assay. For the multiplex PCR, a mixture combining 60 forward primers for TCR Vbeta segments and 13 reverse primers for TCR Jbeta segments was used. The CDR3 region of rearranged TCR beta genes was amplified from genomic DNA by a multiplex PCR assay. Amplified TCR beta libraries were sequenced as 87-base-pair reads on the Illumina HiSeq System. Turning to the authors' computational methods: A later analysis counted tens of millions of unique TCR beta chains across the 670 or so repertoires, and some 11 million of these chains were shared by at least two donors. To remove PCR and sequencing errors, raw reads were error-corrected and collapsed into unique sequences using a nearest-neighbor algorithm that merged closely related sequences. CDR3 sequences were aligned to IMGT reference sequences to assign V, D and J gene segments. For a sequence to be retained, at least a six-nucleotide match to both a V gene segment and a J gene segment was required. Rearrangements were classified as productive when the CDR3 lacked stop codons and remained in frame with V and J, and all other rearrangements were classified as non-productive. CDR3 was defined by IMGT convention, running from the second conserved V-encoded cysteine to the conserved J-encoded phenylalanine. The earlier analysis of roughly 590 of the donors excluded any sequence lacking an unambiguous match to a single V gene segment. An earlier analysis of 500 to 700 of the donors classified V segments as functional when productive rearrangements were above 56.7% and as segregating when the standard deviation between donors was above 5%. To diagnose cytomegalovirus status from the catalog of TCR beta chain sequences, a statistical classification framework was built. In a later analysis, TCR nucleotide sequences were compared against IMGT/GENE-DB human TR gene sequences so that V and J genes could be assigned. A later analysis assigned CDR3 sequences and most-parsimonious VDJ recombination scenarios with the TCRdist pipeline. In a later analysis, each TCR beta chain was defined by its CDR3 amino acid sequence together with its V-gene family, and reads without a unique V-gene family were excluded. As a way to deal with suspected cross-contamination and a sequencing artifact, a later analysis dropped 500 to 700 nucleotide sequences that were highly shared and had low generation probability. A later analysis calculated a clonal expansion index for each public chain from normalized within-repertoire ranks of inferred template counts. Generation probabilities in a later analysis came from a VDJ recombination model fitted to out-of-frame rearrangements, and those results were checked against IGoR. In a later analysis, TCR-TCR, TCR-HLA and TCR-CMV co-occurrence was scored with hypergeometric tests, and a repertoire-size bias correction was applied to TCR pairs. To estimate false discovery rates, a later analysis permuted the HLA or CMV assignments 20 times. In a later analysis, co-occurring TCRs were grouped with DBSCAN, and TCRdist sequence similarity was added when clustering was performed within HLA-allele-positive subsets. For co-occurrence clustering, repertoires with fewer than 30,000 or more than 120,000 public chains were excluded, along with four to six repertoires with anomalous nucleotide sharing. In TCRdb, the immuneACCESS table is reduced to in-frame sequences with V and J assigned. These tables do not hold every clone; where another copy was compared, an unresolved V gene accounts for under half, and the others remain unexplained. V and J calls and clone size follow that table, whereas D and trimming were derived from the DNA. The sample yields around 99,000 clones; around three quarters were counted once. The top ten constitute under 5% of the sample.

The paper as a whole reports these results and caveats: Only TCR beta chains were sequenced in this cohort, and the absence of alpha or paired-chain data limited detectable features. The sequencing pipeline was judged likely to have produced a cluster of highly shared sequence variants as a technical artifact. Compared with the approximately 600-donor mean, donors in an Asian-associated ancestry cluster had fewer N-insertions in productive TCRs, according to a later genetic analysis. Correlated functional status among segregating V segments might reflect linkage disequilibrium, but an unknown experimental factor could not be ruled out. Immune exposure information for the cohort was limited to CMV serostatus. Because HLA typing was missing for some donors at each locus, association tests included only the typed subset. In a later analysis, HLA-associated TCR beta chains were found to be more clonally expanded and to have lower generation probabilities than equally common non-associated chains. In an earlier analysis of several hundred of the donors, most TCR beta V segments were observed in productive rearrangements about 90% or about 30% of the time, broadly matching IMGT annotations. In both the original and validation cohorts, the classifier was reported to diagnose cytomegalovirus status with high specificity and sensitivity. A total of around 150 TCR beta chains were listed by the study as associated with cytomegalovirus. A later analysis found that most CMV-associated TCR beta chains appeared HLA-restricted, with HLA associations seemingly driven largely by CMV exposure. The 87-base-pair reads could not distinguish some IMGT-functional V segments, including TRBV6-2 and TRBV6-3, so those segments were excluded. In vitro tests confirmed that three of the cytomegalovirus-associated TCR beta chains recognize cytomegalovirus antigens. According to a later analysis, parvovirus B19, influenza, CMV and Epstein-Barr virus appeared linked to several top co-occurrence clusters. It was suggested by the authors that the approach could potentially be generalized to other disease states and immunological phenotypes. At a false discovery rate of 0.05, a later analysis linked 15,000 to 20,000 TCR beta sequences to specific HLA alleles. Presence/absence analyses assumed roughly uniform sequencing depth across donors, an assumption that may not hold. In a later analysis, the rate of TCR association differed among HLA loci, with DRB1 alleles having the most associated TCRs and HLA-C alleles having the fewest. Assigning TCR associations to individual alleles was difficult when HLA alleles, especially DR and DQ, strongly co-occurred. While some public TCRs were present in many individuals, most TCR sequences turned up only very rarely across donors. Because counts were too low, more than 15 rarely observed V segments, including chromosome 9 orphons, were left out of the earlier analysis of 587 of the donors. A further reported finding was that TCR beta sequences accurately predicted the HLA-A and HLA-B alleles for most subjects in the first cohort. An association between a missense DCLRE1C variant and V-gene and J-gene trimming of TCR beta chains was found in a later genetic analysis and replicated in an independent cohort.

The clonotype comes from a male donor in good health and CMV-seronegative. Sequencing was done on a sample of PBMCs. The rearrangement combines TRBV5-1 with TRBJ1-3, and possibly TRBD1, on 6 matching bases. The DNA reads TGCGCCAGCAGCTTGGAGGGGGTTGGAAACACCATATATTTT. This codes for CASSLEGVGNTIYF. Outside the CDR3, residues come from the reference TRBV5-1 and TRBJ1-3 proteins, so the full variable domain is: KAGVTQTPRYLIKTRGQQVTLSCSPISGHRSVSWYQQTPGQGLQFLFEYFSETQRNKGNFPGRFSGRQFSNSRSEMNVSTLELGDSALYLCASSLEGVGNTIYFGEGSWLTVV.